The source of this TCR beta chain is a study of cytomegalovirus exposure and HLA in healthy donors. General observations from the study: In a later analysis, several top co-occurrence clusters appeared linked to parvovirus B19, influenza, CMV and Epstein-Barr virus. Evidence from a later analysis indicated that most CMV-associated TCR beta chains looked HLA-restricted.

Trimming removed 4 bases at V and 3 bases at J, with 10 bases between. The CDR3 spans 13 residues. Germline values: CDR1 SGHNT, CDR2 YYREEE (reference sequence). On this clone itself: The target antigen is unknown.

60 Vbeta and 13 Jbeta primers were used in PCR. Sequencing was performed with immunoSEQ multiplex PCR; in TCRdb, only in-frame clones are kept and a portion is missing. The sample holds more than 90,000 clones, around 78% seen once. Input material: PBMCs. This receptor was identified in a man aged 25-45 years in good health and CMV-seronegative. The rearrangement joins TRBV5-4 to TRBJ1-1; no clear D gene. In nucleotides, the CDR3 is TGTGCCAGCAGCCCCCGCGCCGACACTGAAGCTTTCTTT. It encodes CASSPRADTEAFF.